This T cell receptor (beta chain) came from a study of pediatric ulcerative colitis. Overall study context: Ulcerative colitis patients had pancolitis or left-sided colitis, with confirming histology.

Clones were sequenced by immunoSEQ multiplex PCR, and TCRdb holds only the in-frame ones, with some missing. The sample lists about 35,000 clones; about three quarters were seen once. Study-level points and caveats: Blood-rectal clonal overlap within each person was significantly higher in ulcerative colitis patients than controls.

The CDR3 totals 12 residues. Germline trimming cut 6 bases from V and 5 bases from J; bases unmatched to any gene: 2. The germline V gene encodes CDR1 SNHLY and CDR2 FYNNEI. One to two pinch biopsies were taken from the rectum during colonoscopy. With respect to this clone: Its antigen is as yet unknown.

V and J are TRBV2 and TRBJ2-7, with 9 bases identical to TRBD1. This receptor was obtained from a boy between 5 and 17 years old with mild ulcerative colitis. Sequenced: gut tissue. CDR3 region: CASRDRGNEQYF. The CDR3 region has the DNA TGTGCCAGCAGGGACAGGGGCAACGAGCAGTACTTC.